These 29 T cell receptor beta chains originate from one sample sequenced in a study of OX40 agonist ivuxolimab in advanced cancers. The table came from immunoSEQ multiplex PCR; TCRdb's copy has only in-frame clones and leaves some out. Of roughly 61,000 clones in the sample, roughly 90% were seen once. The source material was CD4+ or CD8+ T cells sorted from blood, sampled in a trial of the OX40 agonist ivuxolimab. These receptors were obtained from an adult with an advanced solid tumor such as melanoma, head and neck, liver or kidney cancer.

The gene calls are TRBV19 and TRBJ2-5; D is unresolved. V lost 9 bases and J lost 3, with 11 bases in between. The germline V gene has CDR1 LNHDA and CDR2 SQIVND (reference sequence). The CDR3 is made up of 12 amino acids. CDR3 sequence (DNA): TGTGCCAGCGGAGCTACTGAAGAGACCCAGTACTTC. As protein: CASGATEETQYF. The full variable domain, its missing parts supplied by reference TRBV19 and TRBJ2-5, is DGGITQSPKYLFRKEGQNVTLSCEQNLNHDAMYWYRQDPGQGLRLIYYSQIVNDFQKGDIAEGYSVSREKKESFPLTVTSAQKNPTAFYLCASGATEETQYFGPGTRLLVL.

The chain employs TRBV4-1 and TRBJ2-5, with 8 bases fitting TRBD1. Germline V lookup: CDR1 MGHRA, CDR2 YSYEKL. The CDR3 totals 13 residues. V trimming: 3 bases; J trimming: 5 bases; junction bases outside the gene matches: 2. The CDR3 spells CASSHPGGETQYF. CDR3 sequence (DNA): TGCGCCAGCAGCCATCCAGGGGGCGAGACCCAGTACTTC.

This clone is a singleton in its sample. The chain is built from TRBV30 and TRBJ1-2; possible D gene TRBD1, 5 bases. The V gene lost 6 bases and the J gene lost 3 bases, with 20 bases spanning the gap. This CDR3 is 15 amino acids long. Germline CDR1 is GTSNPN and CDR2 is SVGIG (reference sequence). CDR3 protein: CACPEGPNRDYGYTF. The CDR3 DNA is TGTGCCTGCCCCGAGGGGCCTAATCGGGACTATGGCTACACCTTC.

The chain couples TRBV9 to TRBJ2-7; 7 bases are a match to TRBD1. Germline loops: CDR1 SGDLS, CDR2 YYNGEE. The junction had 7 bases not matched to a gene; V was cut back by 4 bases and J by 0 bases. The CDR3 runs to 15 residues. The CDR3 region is CASSLGTASSYEQYF. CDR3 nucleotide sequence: TGTGCCAGCAGCCTAGGGACAGCTTCCTCCTACGAGCAGTACTTC.

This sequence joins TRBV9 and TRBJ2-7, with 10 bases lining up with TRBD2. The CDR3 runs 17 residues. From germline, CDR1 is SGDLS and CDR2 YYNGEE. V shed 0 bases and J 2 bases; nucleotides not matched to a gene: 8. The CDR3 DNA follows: TGTGCCAGCAGCGTAGGCCCCTCCCTAGCGGGAGCCTACGAGCAGTACTTC. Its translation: CASSVGPSLAGAYEQYF.

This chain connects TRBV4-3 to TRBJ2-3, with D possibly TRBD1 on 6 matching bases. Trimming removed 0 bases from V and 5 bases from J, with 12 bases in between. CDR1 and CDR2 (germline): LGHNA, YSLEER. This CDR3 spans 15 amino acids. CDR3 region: CASSQDLGARDTQYF. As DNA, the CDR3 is TGCGCCAGCAGCCAAGACCTGGGGGCGCGAGATACGCAGTATTTT.

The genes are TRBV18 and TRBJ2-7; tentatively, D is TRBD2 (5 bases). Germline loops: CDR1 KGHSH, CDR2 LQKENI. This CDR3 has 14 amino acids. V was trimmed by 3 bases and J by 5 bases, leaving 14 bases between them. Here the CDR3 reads CASSPGGPPNEQYF. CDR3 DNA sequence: TGTGCCAGCTCACCGGGCGGGCCTCCCAACGAGCAGTACTTC.

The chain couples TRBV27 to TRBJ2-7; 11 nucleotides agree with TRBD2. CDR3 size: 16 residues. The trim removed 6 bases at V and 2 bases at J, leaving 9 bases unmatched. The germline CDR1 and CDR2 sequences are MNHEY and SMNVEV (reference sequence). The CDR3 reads CASSQLLAGGPYEQYF. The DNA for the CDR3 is TGTGCCAGCAGCCAATTGTTAGCGGGAGGGCCCTACGAGCAGTACTTC.

CDR3 in DNA: TGTGCCAGCAGCTTGGCCACAGGGGATAGCAATCAGCCCCAGCATTTT. This sequence encodes CASSLATGDSNQPQHF. The chain employs TRBV5-5 and TRBJ1-5, with 7 nucleotides matching TRBD1. The J segment lost 0 bases and the V segment lost 0 bases, leaving 3 bases of the junction unmatched. The length of the CDR3 is 16 residues. Germline V gene data show CDR1 as SGHKS and CDR2 as YYEKEE (reference sequence).

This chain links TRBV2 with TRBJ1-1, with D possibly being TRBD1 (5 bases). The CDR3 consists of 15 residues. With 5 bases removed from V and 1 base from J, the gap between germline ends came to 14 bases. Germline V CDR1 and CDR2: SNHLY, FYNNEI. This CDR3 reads CASSSVGQGNTEAFF. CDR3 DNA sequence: TGTGCCAGCAGTTCGGTGGGGCAGGGGAACACTGAAGCTTTCTTT.

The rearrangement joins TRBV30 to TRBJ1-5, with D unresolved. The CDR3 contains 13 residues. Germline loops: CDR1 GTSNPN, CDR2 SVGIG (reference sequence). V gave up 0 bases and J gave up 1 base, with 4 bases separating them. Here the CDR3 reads CAWSVDSNQPQHF. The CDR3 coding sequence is TGTGCCTGGAGTGTCGACAGCAATCAGCCCCAGCATTTT.

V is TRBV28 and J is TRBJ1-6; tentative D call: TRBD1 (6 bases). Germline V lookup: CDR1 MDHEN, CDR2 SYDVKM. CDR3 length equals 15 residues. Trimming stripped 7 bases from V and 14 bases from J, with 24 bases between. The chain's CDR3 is CASTSSGTILASLHF. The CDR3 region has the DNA TGTGCCAGCACCTCCTCCGGGACAATATTAGCATCCCTCCACTTT. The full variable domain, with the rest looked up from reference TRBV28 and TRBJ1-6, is DVKVTQSSRYLVKRTGEKVFLECVQDMDHENMFWYRQDPGLGLRLIYFSYDVKMKEKGDIPEGYSVSREKKERFSLILESASTNQTSMYLCASTSSGTILASLHFGNGTRLTVT.

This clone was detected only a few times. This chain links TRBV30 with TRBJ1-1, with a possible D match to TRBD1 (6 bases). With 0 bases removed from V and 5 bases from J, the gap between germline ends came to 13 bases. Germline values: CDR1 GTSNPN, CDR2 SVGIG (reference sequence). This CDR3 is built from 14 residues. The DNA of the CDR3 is TGTGCCTGGAGTGTACGGGGGCGATGGACTGAAGCTTTCTTT. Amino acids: CAWSVRGRWTEAFF.

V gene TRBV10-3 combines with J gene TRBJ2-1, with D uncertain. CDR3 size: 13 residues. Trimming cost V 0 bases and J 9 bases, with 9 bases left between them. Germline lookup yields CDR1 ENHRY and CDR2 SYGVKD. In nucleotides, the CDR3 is TGTGCCATCAGTGAGTCAGTGGGTCTTGAGCAGTTCTTC. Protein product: CAISESVGLEQFF.

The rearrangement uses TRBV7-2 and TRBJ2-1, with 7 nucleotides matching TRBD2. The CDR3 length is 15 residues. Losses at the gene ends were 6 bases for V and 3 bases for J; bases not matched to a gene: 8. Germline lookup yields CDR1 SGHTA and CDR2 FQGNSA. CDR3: CASRDRGSIYNEQFF. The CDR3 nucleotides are TGTGCCAGCAGAGACCGCGGGAGTATCTACAATGAGCAGTTCTTC.

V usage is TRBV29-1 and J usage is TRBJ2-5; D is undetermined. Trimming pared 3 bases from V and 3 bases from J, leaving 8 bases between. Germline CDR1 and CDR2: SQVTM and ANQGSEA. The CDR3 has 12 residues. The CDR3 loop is CSVDLWEETQYF. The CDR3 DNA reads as TGCAGCGTTGACTTGTGGGAAGAGACCCAGTACTTC.

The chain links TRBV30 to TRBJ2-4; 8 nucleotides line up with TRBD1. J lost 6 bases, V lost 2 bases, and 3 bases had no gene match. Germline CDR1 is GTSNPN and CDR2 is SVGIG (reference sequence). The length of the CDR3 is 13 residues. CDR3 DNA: TGTGCCTGGAGTAAAGGACAGGGAAACATTCAGTACTTC. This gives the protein CAWSKGQGNIQYF.

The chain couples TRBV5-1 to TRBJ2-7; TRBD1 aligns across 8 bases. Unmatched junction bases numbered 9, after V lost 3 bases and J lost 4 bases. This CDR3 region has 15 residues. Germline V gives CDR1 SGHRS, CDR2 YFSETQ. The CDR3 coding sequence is TGCGCCAGCAGCTCACAAGGGACAGGTACATACGAGCAGTACTTC. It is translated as CASSSQGTGTYEQYF.

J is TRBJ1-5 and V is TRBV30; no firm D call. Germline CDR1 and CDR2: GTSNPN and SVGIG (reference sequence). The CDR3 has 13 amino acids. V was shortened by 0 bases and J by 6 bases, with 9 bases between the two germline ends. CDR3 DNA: TGTGCCTGGAGTGTCGAGTTTAGTCAGCCCCAGCATTTT. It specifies CAWSVEFSQPQHF.

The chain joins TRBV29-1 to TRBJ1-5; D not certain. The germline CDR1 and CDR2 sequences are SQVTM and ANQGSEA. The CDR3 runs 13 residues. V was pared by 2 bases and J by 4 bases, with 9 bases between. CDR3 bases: TGCAGCGTTGAATTGGATAGGAATCAGCCCCAGCATTTT. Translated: CSVELDRNQPQHF.

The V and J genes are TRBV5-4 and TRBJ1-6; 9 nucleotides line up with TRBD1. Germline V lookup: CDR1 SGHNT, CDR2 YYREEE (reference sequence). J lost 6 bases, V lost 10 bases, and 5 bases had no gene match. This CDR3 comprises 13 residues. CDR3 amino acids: CAVQDRGNSPLHF. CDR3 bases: TGTGCCGTCCAGGACAGGGGTAATTCACCCCTCCACTTT.

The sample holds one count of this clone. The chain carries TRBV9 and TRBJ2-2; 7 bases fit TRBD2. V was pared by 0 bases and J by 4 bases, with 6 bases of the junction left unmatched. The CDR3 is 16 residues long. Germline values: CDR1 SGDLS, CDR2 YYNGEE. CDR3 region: CASSVGTRASTGELFF. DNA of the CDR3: TGTGCCAGCAGCGTAGGGACTAGGGCAAGCACCGGGGAGCTGTTTTTT.

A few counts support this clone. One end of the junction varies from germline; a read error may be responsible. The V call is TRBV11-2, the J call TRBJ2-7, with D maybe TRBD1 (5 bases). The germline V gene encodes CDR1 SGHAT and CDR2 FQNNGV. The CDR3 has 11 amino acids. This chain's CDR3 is CASTLGRTRYF. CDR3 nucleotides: TGTGCCAGCACCTTAGGAAGGACACGGTACTTC.

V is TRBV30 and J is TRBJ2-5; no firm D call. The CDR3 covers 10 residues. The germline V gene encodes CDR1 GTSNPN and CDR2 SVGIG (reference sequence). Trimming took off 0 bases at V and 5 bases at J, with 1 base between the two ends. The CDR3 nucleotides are TGTGCCTGGAGTGTGGAGACCCAGTACTTC. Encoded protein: CAWSVETQYF.

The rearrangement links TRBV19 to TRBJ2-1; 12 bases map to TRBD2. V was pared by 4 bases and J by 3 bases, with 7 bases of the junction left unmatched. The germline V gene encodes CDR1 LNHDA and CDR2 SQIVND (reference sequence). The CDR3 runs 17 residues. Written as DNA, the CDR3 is TGTGCCAGTAGTACGTCAGGACTAGCGGGACGCTACAATGAGCAGTTCTTC. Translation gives CASSTSGLAGRYNEQFF.

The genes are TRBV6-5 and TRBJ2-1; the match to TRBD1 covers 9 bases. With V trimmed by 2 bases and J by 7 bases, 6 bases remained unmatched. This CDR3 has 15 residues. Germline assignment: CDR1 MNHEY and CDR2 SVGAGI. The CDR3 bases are TGTGCCAGCAGTTACAGTGGACAGGGGAAAAATGAGCAGTTCTTC. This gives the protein CASSYSGQGKNEQFF.

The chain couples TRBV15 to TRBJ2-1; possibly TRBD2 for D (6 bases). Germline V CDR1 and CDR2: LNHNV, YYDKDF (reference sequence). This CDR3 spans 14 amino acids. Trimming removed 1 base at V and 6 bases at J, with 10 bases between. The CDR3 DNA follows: TGTGCCACCAGCAGAGTGGGCGGGATCAATGAGCAGTTCTTC. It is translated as CATSRVGGINEQFF.

The CDR3 DNA is TGTGCCAGCAGCTTAGCCCCCCCGGGACTAGCGGGAGTGCACGAGCAGTACTTC. This encodes CASSLAPPGLAGVHEQYF. V is TRBV7-2 and J is TRBJ2-7, with 14 nucleotides matching TRBD2. This CDR3 comprises 18 residues. CDR1 and CDR2 (germline): SGHTA, FQGNSA. With 0 bases clipped from V and 5 bases from J, the junction kept 9 bases outside the gene matches.

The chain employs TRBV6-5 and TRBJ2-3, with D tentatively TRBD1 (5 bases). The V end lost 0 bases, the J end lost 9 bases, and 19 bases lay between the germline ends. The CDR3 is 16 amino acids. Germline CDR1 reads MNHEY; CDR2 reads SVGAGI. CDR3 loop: CASSYSRVDILRTQYF. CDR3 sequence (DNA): TGTGCCAGCAGTTACTCGAGAGTGGACATCTTAAGGACGCAGTATTTT.